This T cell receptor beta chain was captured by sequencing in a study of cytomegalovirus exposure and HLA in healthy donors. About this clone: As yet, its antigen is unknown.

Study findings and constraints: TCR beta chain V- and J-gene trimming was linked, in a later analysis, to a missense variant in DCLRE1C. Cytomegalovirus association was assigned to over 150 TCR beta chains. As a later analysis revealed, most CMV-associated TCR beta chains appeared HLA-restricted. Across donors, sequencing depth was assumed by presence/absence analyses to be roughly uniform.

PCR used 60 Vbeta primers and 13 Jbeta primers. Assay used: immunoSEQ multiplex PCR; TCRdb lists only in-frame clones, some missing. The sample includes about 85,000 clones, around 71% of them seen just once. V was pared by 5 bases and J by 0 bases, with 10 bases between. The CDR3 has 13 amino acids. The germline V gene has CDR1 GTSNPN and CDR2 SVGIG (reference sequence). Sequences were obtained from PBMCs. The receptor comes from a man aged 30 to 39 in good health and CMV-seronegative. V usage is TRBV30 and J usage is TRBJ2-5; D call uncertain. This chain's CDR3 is CAWGQANQETQYF. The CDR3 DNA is TGTGCCTGGGGTCAGGCTAACCAAGAGACCCAGTACTTC.